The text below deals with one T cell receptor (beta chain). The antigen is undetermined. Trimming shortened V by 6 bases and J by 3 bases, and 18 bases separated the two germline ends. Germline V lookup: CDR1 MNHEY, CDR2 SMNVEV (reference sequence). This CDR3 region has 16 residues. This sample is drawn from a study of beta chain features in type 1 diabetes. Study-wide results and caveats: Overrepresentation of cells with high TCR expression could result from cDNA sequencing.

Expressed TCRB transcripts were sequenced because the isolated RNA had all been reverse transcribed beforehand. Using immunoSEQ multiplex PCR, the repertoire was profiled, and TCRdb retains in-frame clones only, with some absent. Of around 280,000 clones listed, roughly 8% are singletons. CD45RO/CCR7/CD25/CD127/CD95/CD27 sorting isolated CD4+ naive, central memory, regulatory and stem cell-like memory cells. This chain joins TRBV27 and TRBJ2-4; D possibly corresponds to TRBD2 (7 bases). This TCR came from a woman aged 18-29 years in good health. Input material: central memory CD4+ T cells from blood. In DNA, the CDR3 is TGTGCCAGCAGCACAGGGCCTCCGGGGGGCAAAAACATTCAGTACTTC. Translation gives CASSTGPPGGKNIQYF.